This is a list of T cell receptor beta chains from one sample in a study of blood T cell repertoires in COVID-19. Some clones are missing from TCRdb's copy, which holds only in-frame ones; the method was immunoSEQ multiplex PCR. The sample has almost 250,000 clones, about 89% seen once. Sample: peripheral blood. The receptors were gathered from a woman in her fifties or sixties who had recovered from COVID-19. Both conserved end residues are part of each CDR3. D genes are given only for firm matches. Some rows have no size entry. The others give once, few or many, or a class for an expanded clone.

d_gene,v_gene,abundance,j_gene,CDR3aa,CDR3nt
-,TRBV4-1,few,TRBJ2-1,CASSSRGNEQFF,TGCGCCAGCAGCTCCCGGGGGAATGAGCAGTTCTTC
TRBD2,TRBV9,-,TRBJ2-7,CASSGLTSGIYEQYF,TGTGCCAGCAGCGGACTAACTAGCGGAATCTACGAGCAGTACTTC
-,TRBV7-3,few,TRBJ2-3,CASSLRGNSYTQYF,TGTGCCAGCAGCTTAAGAGGGAATTCCTATACGCAGTATTTT
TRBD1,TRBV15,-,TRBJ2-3,CATSPGDRTDTQYF,TGTGCCACCAGCCCCGGGGACAGAACAGATACGCAGTATTTT
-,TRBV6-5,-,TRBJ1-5,CASRYISRDQPQHF,TGTGCCAGCAGGTATATCAGCCGGGATCAGCCCCAGCATTTT
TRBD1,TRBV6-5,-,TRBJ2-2,CASSWTGGYTGELFF,TGTGCCAGCAGTTGGACAGGCGGGTACACCGGGGAGCTGTTTTTT
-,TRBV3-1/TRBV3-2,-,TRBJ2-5,CASSQDPLRETQYF,TGTGCCAGCAGCCAAGACCCCCTCAGGGAGACCCAGTACTTC
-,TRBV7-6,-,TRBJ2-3,CASSPPLDTQYF,TGTGCCAGCAGCCCCCCTCTTGATACGCAGTATTTT
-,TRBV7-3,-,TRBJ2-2,CASSHRGPPHTGELFF,TGTGCCAGCAGCCATAGGGGTCCCCCCCACACCGGGGAGCTGTTTTTT
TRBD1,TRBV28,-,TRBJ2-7,CASSPLGTGNSYEQYF,TGTGCCAGCAGTCCCCTCGGGACAGGGAACTCCTACGAGCAGTACTTC
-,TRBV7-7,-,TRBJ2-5,CASSATVAGETQYF,TGTGCTAGCAGCGCGACGGTAGCAGGGGAGACCCAGTACTTC
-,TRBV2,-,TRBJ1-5,CASVRQINQPQHF,TGTGCCAGCGTTAGACAGATCAATCAGCCCCAGCATTTT
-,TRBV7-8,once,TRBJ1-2,CASSFNRGGPYGYTF,TGTGCCAGCAGCTTCAACCGAGGAGGACCCTATGGCTACACCTTC
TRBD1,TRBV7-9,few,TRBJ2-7,CASTGLGGQGAGEQYF,TGTGCCAGCACTGGCCTTGGGGGACAGGGGGCAGGCGAGCAGTACTTC
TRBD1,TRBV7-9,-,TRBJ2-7,CASSPRDRGNEQYF,TGTGCCAGCAGCCCCCGGGACAGGGGTAACGAGCAGTACTTC
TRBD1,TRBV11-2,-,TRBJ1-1,CASSLVYAGGPEAFF,TGTGCCAGCAGCTTAGTGTACGCAGGGGGCCCTGAAGCTTTCTTT
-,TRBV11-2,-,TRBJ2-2,CASSLGQTTGGELFF,TGTGCCAGCAGCCTTGGACAGACTACAGGTGGGGAGCTGTTTTTT
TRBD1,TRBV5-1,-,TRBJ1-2,CASSPTGQGDYYGYTF,TGCGCCAGCAGCCCAACGGGACAGGGGGATTACTATGGCTACACCTTC
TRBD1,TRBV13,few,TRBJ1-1,CASSLLQGVTEAFF,TGTGCCAGCAGCTTACTACAGGGGGTCACTGAAGCTTTCTTT
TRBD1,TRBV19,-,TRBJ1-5,CASSRVGQGNQPQHF,TGTGCCAGTAGTAGGGTTGGACAGGGCAATCAGCCCCAGCATTTT
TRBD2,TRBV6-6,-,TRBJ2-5,CASSIWGGETQYF,TGTGCCAGCAGTATTTGGGGGGGGGAGACCCAGTACTTC
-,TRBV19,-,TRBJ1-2,CASSSGPGSGYTF,TGTGCCAGTAGTTCCGGGCCAGGGTCTGGCTACACCTTC
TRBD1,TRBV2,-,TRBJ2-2,CASSSWTGGNTGELFF,TGTGCCAGCAGTTCCTGGACAGGGGGGAACACCGGGGAGCTGTTTTTT
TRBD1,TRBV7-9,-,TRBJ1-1,CASSLDREKAFF,TGTGCCAGCAGCCTGGACAGGGAGAAAGCTTTCTTT
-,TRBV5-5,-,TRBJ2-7,CASSLGSYFAEQYF,TGTGCCAGCAGCTTGGGTAGTTACTTCGCCGAGCAGTACTTC
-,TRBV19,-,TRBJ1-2,CASSNPGINYGYTF,TGTGCCAGTAGTAATCCCGGGATTAACTATGGCTACACCTTC
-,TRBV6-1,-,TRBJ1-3,CASSEGRAVTIYF,TGTGCCAGCAGTGAAGGCAGGGCCGTCACCATATATTTT
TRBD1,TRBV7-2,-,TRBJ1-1,CASTRQGGNTEAFF,TGTGCCAGCACCCGACAGGGTGGGAACACTGAAGCTTTCTTT
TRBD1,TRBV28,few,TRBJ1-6,CASTGNSGGGSPLHF,TGTGCCAGCACCGGGAATTCAGGGGGTGGCTCACCCCTCCACTTT
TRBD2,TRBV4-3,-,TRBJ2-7,CASSQGLSGGAAYEQYF,TGCGCCAGCAGCCAAGGTCTTAGCGGGGGGGCAGCCTACGAGCAGTACTTC
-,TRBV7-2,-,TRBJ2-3,CASSLDGSDTDTQYF,TGTGCCAGCAGCTTAGACGGTTCCGACACAGATACGCAGTATTTT
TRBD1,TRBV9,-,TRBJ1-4,CASSVNRGATNEKLFF,TGTGCCAGCAGCGTCAACAGGGGAGCAACTAATGAAAAACTGTTTTTT
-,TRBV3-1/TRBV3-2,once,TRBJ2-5,CASSQEGVAIQETQYF,TGTGCCAGCAGCCAAGAGGGTGTAGCAATCCAAGAGACCCAGTACTTC
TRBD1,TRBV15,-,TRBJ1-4,CATSRDIGQGFEKLFF,TGTGCCACCAGCAGAGATATCGGACAGGGATTTGAAAAACTGTTTTTT
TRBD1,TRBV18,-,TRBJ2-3,CASSLGQGTDTQYF,TGTGCCAGCTCACTCGGACAGGGCACAGATACGCAGTATTTT
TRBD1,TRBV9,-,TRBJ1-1,CASSERDRGWVFF,TGTGCCAGCAGCGAGAGGGACAGGGGGTGGGTATTCTTT
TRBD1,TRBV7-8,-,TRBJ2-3,CASSLATGANTQYF,TGTGCCAGCAGCTTAGCTACAGGGGCCAATACGCAGTATTTT
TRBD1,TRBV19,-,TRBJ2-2,CASRGQGVAGELFF,TGTGCCAGTAGAGGACAGGGAGTCGCCGGGGAGCTGTTTTTT
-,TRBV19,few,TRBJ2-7,CASSIAGEQYF,TGTGCCAGTAGTATAGCAGGGGAGCAGTACTTC
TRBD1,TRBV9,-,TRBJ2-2,CASSVNVRDRGFGELFF,TGTGCCAGCAGCGTAAACGTGAGGGACAGGGGATTCGGGGAGCTGTTTTTT
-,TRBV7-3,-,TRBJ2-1,CASSPPGDYNEQFF,TGTGCCAGCAGCCCCCCGGGGGATTACAATGAGCAGTTCTTC
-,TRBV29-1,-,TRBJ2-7,CSVVGELSYEQYF,TGCAGCGTTGTCGGAGAGCTGAGCTACGAGCAGTACTTC